These T cell receptor beta chains were read from a single sample in a study of blood T cell repertoires in COVID-19. The data were produced by immunoSEQ multiplex PCR, yet TCRdb's version contains in-frame clones alone and is incomplete. The sample holds 70,000 or so clones, more than 90% seen once. Sequenced: peripheral blood. The receptors were sampled from a human donor in a cohort sampled during active COVID-19. The CDR3 runs from the conserved cysteine through the conserved F or W. Each record gives: J gene, D gene, V gene, clone size, CDR3 protein, CDR3 DNA. D genes are given only for firm matches. Size is stated for part of the rows, as once, few or many counts, or as a class when the clone is expanded.

>TRBJ1-1|NA|TRBV5-6|NA
CASSRWQGGEAFF
TGTGCCAGCAGCCGTTGGCAGGGTGGTGAAGCTTTCTTT
>TRBJ2-7|TRBD1|TRBV4-1|few
CASSHATGGWYEQYF
TGCGCCAGCAGCCACGCGACAGGGGGCTGGTACGAGCAGTACTTC
>TRBJ1-4|TRBD1|TRBV19|NA
CASRSGTGPEKLFF
TGTGCCAGTAGATCCGGGACAGGGCCCGAAAAACTGTTTTTT
>TRBJ2-1|NA|TRBV11-2|once
CASSLMGQGGNEQFF
TGTGCCAGCAGCTTAATGGGCCAGGGTGGGAATGAGCAGTTCTTC
>TRBJ2-7|TRBD2|TRBV3-1/TRBV3-2|NA
CASSQGLAGSYEQYF
TGTGCCAGCAGCCAGGGACTAGCGGGCTCCTACGAGCAGTACTTC
>TRBJ2-1|TRBD2|TRBV2|NA
CASSGSSGNEQFF
TGTGCCAGCAGTGGGTCTAGCGGCAATGAGCAGTTCTTC
>TRBJ2-1|TRBD2|TRBV6-2/TRBV6-3|NA
CASSYAGTSGNEQFF
TGTGCCAGCAGTTACGCGGGGACTAGCGGCAATGAGCAGTTCTTC
>TRBJ1-1|TRBD1|TRBV29-1|NA
CSVEDRGRTEAFF
TGCAGCGTTGAGGACAGGGGGCGGACTGAAGCTTTCTTT
>TRBJ2-3|TRBD2|TRBV6-6|NA
CASRATSGRADTQYF
TGTGCCAGCAGAGCGACTAGCGGGAGAGCAGATACGCAGTATTTT
>TRBJ2-2|TRBD1|TRBV7-9|NA
CASRTGRELFF
TGTGCCAGCAGGACAGGGAGGGAGCTGTTTTTT
>TRBJ2-3|TRBD2|TRBV2|NA
CASSTGLAPSTDTQYF
TGTGCCAGCAGCACAGGACTAGCCCCTAGCACAGATACGCAGTATTTT
>TRBJ2-7|TRBD1|TRBV28|NA
CASSSFRDRAYEQYF
TGTGCCAGCAGTTCCTTCCGGGACAGGGCCTACGAGCAGTACTTC
>TRBJ2-1|NA|TRBV6-2/TRBV6-3|NA
CASSGNRASYNEQFF
TGTGCCAGCAGTGGGAACAGGGCCTCCTACAATGAGCAGTTCTTC
>TRBJ2-7|NA|TRBV19|NA
CASSSRSPGEQYF
TGTGCCAGTAGTTCCCGGTCCCCCGGCGAGCAGTACTTC
>TRBJ1-2|TRBD1|TRBV7-9|NA
CASSSTDGQGPYGYTF
TGTGCCAGCAGCTCCACCGACGGACAGGGCCCCTATGGCTACACCTTC
>TRBJ2-5|NA|TRBV6-5|NA
CASSWAEQETQYF
TGTGCCAGCAGTTGGGCAGAACAAGAGACCCAGTACTTC
>TRBJ2-7|TRBD2|TRBV5-1|NA
CASSLVLAGGYEQYF
TGCGCCAGCAGCTTGGTACTAGCGGGAGGGTACGAGCAGTACTTC
>TRBJ2-5|NA|TRBV5-4|NA
CASSPTGRDETQYF
TGTGCCAGCAGCCCTACAGGGCGCGATGAGACCCAGTACTTC
>TRBJ2-7|TRBD2|TRBV27|NA
CASSLYSGGSSEQYF
TGTGCCAGCAGTTTGTATAGCGGCGGGAGTAGTGAGCAGTACTTC
>TRBJ1-5|NA|TRBV2|NA
CASSEIAERNQPQHF
TGTGCCAGCAGTGAAATCGCGGAGAGGAATCAGCCCCAGCATTTT
>TRBJ2-1|TRBD2|TRBV7-8|NA
CASSTGLAGYEQFF
TGTGCCAGCAGCACTGGACTAGCGGGATATGAGCAGTTCTTC
>TRBJ1-1|NA|TRBV6-5|NA
CASATGGRTEAFF
TGTGCCAGCGCCACGGGGGGCAGGACTGAAGCTTTCTTT
>TRBJ2-1|NA|TRBV18|NA
CASSFTSRGTQFF
TGTGCCAGCTCATTCACCTCTAGGGGGACCCAGTTCTTC
>TRBJ2-5|TRBD1|TRBV6-2/TRBV6-3|NA
CASSYVTGRLGETQYF
TGTGCCAGCAGTTACGTGACAGGGCGGTTGGGAGAGACCCAGTACTTC
>TRBJ2-3|TRBD2|TRBV6-5|NA
CASSPIQTSLPQYF
TGTGCCAGCAGTCCAATCCAGACTAGCCTGCCGCAGTATTTT
>TRBJ2-1|NA|TRBV6-5|once
CASISSRSAQFF
TGTGCCAGCATTTCGTCACGGAGCGCGCAGTTCTTC